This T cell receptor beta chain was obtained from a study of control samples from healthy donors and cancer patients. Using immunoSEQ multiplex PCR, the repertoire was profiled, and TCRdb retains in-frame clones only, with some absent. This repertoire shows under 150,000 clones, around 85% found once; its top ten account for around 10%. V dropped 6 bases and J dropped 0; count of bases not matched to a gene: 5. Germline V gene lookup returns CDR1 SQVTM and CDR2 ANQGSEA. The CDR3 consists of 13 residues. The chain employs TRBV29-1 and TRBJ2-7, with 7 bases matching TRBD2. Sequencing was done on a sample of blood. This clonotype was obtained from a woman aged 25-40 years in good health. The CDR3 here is CSVGTGGSYEQYF. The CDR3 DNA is TGCAGCGTCGGGACGGGAGGCTCCTACGAGCAGTACTTC.